This T cell receptor beta chain was recorded in a study of cytomegalovirus exposure and HLA in healthy donors. Primers for the PCR totalled 60 Vbeta and 13 Jbeta. Profiling relied on immunoSEQ multiplex PCR, and the TCRdb table lists in-frame clones only, not all of them. The sample data list tens of thousands of clones. Though probably carrying unrecorded immune exposures, donors were nominally healthy at sampling. Regarding this clone: Antigen: not known.

V trimming: 0 bases; J trimming: 5 bases; junction bases outside the gene matches: 7. CDR3 length: 17 residues. Looked up from germline, CDR1 is LNHDA and CDR2 is SQIVND (reference sequence). Study-level points and caveats: In a later analysis, an Asian-associated ancestry cluster reportedly showed fewer N-insertions than the approximately 610-donor mean.

The sequencing input was PBMCs. This sequence was found in a middle-aged woman in good health and CMV-seropositive. The chain joins TRBV19 to TRBJ2-1; 10 nucleotides agree with TRBD1. CDR3 protein: CASSIDGTGVRNNEQFF. CDR3 sequence (DNA): TGTGCCAGTAGTATAGACGGGACAGGGGTCAGGAACAATGAGCAGTTCTTC.